The entry that follows covers one TCR beta chain sequence. Its cognate antigen has yet to be identified. No much larger clone is present one base from it, and per-base qualities are unavailable. The data originate from a study of CD8+CD57+ T cells in acquired aplastic anemia listed by TCRdb under 2018. About the full investigation: A mean of approximately 2.9 ug of DNA, ranging from roughly 0.18 to 30 ug, was extracted from sorted CD4+ and CD8+ cells. An average of about 10 million reads for CD4+ cells and 11 million to 13 million reads for CD8+ cells was obtained from healthy donor samples.

Profiling of TCR beta VDJ combinations and CDR3 sequences used genomic DNA as the template. An Illumina HiSeq 2000 was used for TCR repertoire sequencing. Turning to the authors' computational methods: TRBV/TRBJ rearrangement plots, CDR3 size and DJ length profiles, and Simpson's diversity index were used to evaluate the repertoires. Whichever DNA sequence was most abundant in the deep sequencing data was defined as the immunodominant clone. CDR3 amino acid sequences were checked for sharing between subjects and were compared against published repertoires and the VDJdb database. The raw public data were reprocessed by TCRdb itself: fastp quality trimming at Q25, MiXCR clonotype calling, in-frame beta chains only. Identical CDR3 proteins give one entry, which carries the most common genes and DNA. TCRdb's processing, not the authors', yielded these V and J calls. The sample table records around 180,000 distinct CDR3 sequences; just under 65% of these occur just once. Jointly, the top ten make up about 50% of the sample.

The study deep-sequenced TCR repertoires of sorted CD4+ and CD8+ blood T cells from severe aplastic anemia patients and healthy subjects. Ficoll-Paque density gradient centrifugation was used to isolate peripheral blood mononuclear cells. Before DNA extraction, CD4+ and CD8+ T cells were sorted by FACS or by magnetic beads. The research as a whole found: Some 31 CD8+ CDR3 sequences were shared between patients and controls but appeared highly expressed in patients and within their immunodominant clones. CD8+ Simpson's diversity did not differ significantly between patients and healthy controls (P=0.060).

The germline V gene yields SNHLY for CDR1 and FYNNEI for CDR2. Including the terminal cysteine and phenylalanine, the CDR3 comprises 16 residues. CDR3 DNA is the only sequence kept; it has 48 bases, read in frame from the first base. The V and J ends are trimmed by 0 bases and 4 bases, leaving 13 bases between them. Rearrangement joined TRBV2 to TRBJ1-5; the D gene is not confidently resolved. This clonotype was sampled from a human donor in good health. The material sequenced was sorted CD4+, CD8+, or CD8+CD57+ T cells (not recorded which) from PBMCs. CDR3 sequence: CASSEALYRDNQPQHF. The DNA is as follows: TGTGCCAGCAGTGAAGCGCTATACAGAGATAATCAGCCCCAGCATTTT.